This T cell receptor (beta chain) was sequenced for a study of shared clonotypes between healthy human individuals. Study-wide background: Three CD4 naive, three CD4 memory, two CD8 naive and one CD8 memory plate were used per donor.

TCRdb's table, derived via immunoSEQ multiplex PCR, lists solely in-frame clones and lacks some. The table records roughly 2.2 million clones, 85% to 95% of them present only once. The donor population consisted of healthy HIV-negative adults with no recent acute infections or vaccinations. Partitioning of CD4+ cells yielded a CD45RA+ naive subset and a CD45RA-negative memory subset. The CDR3 has 14 amino acids. V was pared by 4 bases and J by 0 bases, with 8 bases between. Germline V lookup: CDR1 SGHRS, CDR2 YFSETQ. The chain employs TRBV5-1 and TRBJ1-3; D call uncertain. Input material: naive CD4+ T cells from PBMCs. As to subset: CD45RA+ positively selected. The TCR comes from a man aged 18-30 years in good health. Some clones in this sample may be carry-over from other donors' samples. The CDR3 is CASSQDPSGNTIYF. The CDR3 DNA reads TGCGCCAGCAGCCAGGACCCCTCTGGAAACACCATATATTTT. Full variable domain (remainder filled in from reference TRBV5-1 and TRBJ1-3): KAGVTQTPRYLIKTRGQQVTLSCSPISGHRSVSWYQQTPGQGLQFLFEYFSETQRNKGNFPGRFSGRQFSNSRSEMNVSTLELGDSALYLCASSQDPSGNTIYFGEGSWLTVV.